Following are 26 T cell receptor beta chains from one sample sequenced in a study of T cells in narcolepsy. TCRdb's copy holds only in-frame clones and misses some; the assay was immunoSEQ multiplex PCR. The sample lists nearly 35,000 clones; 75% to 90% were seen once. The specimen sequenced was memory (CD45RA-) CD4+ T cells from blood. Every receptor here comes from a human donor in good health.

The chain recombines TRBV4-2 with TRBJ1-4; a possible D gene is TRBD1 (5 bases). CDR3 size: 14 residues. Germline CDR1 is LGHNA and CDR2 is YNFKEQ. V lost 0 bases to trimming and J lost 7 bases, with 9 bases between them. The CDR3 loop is CASSQDRGGEKLFF. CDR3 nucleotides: TGTGCCAGCAGCCAAGATCGGGGGGGTGAAAAACTGTTTTTT.

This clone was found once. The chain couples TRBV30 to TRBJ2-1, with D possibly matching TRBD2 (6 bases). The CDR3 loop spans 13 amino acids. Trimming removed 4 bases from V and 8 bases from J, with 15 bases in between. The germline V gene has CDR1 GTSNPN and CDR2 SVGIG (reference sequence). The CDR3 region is CAWIRDGEDEQFF. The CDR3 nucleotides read TGTGCCTGGATTAGGGACGGGGAGGATGAGCAGTTCTTC.

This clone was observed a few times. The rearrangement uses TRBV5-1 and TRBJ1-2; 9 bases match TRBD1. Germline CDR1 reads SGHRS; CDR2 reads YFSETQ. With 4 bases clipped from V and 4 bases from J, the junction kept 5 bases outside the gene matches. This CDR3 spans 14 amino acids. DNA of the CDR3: TGCGCCAGCAGCACCCAGACAGGGGGCTATGGCTACACCTTC. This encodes CASSTQTGGYGYTF.

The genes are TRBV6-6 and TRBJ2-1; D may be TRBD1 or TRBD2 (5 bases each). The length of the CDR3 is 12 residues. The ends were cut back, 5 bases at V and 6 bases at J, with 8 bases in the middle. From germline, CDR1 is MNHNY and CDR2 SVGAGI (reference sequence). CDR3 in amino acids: CASSGGSNEQFF. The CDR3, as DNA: TGTGCCAGCAGTGGGGGTTCCAATGAGCAGTTCTTC.

The CDR3 DNA follows: TGTGCCAGCAGTTACCTCTCCACTAATGAAAAACTGTTTTTT. As protein: CASSYLSTNEKLFF. This rearrangement joins TRBV6-5 to TRBJ1-4; the D is unclear. Germline V gene sequence: CDR1 MNHEY, CDR2 SVGAGI. This CDR3 region has 14 residues. Trimming left V 2 bases short and J 2 bases short, with 6 bases between.

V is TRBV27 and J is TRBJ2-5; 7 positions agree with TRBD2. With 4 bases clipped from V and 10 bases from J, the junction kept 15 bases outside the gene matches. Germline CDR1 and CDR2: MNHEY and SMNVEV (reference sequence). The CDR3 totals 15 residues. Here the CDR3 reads CASSWASGGLGSQYF. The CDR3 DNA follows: TGTGCCAGCAGTTGGGCTAGCGGAGGCTTGGGGAGCCAGTACTTC.

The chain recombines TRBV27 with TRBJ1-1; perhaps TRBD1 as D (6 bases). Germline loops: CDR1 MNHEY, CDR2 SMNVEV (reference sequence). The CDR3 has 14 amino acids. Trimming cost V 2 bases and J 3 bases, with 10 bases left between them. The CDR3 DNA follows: TGTGCCAGCAGTTTACCGGGGGGCGACACTGAAGCTTTCTTT. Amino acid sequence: CASSLPGGDTEAFF.

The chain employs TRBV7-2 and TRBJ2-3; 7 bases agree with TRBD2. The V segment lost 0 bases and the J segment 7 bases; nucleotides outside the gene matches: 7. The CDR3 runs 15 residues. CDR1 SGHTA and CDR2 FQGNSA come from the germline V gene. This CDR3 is CASSLAAGDVHTQYF. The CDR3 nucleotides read TGTGCCAGCAGCTTAGCTGCGGGGGACGTGCATACGCAGTATTTT.

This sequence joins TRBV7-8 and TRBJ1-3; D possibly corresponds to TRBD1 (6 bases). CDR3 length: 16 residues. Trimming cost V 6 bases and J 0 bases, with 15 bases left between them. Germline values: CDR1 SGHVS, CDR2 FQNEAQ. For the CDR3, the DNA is TGTGCCAGCAGTGTTTCAGGGGCGGGCTCTGGAAACACCATATATTTT. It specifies CASSVSGAGSGNTIYF.

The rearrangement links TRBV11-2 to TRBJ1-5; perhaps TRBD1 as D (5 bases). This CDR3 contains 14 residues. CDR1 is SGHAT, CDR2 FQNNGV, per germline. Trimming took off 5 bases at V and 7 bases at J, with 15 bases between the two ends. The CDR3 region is CASSLWGPGQPQHF. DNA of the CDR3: TGTGCCAGCAGCCTGTGGGGCCCCGGGCAGCCCCAGCATTTT.

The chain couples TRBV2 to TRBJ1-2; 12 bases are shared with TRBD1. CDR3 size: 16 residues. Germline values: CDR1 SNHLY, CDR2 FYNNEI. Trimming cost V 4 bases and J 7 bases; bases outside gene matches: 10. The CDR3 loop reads CASSVLRDRGRSGYTF. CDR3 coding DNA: TGTGCCAGCAGTGTACTAAGGGACAGGGGGCGAAGTGGCTACACCTTC.

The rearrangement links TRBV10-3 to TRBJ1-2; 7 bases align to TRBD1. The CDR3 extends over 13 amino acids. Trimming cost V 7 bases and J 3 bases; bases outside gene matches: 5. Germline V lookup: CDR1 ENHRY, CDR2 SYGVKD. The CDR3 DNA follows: TGTGCCATCACCTGGGACAGAGACTATGGCTACACCTTC. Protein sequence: CAITWDRDYGYTF.

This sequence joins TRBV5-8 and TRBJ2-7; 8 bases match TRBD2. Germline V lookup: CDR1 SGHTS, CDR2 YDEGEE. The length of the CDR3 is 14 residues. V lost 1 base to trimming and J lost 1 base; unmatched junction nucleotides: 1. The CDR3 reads CASSLKRGSYEQYF. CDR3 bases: TGTGCCAGCAGCTTGAAGCGGGGGTCCTACGAGCAGTACTTC.

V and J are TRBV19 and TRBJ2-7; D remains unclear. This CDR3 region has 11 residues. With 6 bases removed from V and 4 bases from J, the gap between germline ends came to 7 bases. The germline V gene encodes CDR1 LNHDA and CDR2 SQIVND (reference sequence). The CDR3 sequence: CASSRGYEQYF. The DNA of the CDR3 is TGTGCCAGTAGCAGAGGTTACGAGCAGTACTTC.

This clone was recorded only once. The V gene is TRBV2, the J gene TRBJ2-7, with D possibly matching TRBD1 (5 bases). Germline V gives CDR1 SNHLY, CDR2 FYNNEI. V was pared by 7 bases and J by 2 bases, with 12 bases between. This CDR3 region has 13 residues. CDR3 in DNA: TGTGCCAGCACATGGGGCGGAACCTACGAGCAGTACTTC. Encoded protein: CASTWGGTYEQYF.

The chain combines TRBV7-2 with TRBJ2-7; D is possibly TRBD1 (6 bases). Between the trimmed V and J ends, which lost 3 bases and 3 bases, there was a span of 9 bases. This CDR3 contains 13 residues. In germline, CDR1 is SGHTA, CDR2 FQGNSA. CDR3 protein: CASSFGRGYEQYF. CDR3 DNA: TGTGCCAGCAGCTTCGGCAGGGGCTACGAGCAGTACTTC. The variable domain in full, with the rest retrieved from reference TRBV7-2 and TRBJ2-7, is GAGVSQSPSNKVTEKGKDVELRCDPISGHTALYWYRQSLGQGLEFLIYFQGNSAPDKSGLPSDRFSAERTGGSVSTLTIQRTQQEDSAVYLCASSFGRGYEQYFGPGTRLTVT.

CDR3 DNA: TGTGCCAGCCAGCGGAGGGGCCGGAGCAATCAGCCCCAGCATTTT. Amino acid sequence: CASQRRGRSNQPQHF. The chain combines TRBV6-5 with TRBJ1-5; a possible D gene is TRBD1 (5 bases). The CDR3 covers 15 residues. From germline, CDR1 is MNHEY and CDR2 SVGAGI. V dropped 8 bases and J dropped 1 base, with 15 bases sitting between them.

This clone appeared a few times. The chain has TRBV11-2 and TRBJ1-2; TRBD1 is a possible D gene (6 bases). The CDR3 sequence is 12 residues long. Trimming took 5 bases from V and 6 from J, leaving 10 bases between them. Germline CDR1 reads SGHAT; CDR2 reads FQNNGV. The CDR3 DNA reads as TGTGCCAGCAGCCCCGGACAGCATGGCTACACCTTC. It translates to CASSPGQHGYTF.

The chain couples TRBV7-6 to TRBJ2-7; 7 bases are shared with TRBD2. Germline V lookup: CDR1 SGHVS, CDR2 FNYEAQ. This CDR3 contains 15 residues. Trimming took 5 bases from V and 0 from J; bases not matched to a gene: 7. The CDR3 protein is CASSVLADFSYEQYF. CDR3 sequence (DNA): TGTGCCAGCAGCGTCCTAGCGGACTTCTCCTACGAGCAGTACTTC.

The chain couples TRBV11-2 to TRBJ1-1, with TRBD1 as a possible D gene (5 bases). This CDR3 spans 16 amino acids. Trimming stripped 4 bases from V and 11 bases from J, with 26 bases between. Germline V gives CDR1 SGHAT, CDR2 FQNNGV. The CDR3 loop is CASSSLREGREGEAFF. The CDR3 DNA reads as TGTGCCAGCAGCTCCCTACGAGAGGGACGGGAGGGTGAGGCTTTCTTT.

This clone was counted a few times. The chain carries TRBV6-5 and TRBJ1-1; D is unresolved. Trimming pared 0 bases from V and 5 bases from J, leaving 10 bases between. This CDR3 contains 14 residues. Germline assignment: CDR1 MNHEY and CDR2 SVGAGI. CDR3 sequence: CASSYSEWGTEAFF. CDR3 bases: TGTGCCAGCAGTTACTCGGAGTGGGGTACTGAAGCTTTCTTT.

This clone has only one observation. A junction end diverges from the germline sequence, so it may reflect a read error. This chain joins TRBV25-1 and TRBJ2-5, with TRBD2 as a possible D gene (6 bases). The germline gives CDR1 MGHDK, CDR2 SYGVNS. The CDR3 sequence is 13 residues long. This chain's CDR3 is CASSESQLTSLHF. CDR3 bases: TGTGCCAGCAGTGAAAGCCAGTTGACTAGTTTGCACTTC.

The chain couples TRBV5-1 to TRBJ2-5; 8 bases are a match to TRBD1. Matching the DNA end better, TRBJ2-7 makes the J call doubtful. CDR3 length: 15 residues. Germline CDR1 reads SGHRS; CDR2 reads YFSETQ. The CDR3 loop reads CASSLGQGRWDEQYF. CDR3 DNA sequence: TGCGCCAGCAGCTTGGGACAGGGGAGGTGGGACGAGCAGTACTTC.

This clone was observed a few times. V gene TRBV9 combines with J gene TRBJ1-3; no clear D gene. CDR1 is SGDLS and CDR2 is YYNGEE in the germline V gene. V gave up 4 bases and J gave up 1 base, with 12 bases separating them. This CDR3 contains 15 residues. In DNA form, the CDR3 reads TGTGCCAGCAGCCCGTCCCTGGGGTCTGGAAACACCATATATTTT. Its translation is CASSPSLGSGNTIYF.

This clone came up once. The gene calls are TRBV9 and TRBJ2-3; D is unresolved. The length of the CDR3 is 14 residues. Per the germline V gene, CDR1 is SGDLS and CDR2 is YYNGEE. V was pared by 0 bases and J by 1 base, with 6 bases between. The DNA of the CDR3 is TGTGCCAGCAGCGTAGAAGCTGGCACAGATACGCAGTATTTT. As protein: CASSVEAGTDTQYF.

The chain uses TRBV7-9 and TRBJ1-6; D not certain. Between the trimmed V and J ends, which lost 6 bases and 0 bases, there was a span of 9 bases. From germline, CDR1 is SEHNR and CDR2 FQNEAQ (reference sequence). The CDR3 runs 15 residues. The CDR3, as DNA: TGTGCCAGCAGTACGGATGTCTCCTATAATTCACCCCTCCACTTT. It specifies CASSTDVSYNSPLHF.